One and the same sample provided the 9 T cell receptor beta chains below, sequenced in a study of beta chain features in type 1 diabetes. The sequenced template was cDNA made from the entire isolated RNA. TCRdb's table, derived via immunoSEQ multiplex PCR, lists solely in-frame clones and lacks some. The repertoire consists of under 250,000 clones, with 27% occurring once and the leading ten covering 4%. The sample consisted of central memory CD4+ T cells from blood. All receptors derive from a man younger than 45 in good health.

This clone has a handful of counts. The chain links TRBV18 to TRBJ2-7, with 7 nucleotides matching TRBD2. Germline V CDR1 and CDR2: KGHSH, LQKENI. V shed 3 bases, J shed 3 bases, and the junction held 5 bases outside the gene matches. CDR3 length: 14 amino acids. The CDR3 is CASSPIAGDYEQYF. The CDR3 DNA reads as TGTGCCAGCTCACCGATTGCGGGGGACTACGAGCAGTACTTC.

The CDR3 reads CASSLAWGTKETQYF. The CDR3 DNA reads TGTGCCAGCAGCCTAGCGTGGGGAACGAAAGAGACCCAGTACTTC. J is TRBJ2-5 and V is TRBV6-1, with D possibly matching TRBD2 (6 bases). The CDR3 spans 15 residues. V lost 6 bases and J lost 3, with 17 bases in between. Looked up from germline, CDR1 is MNHNS and CDR2 is SASEGT.

This clone was found a few times. V and J are TRBV13 and TRBJ2-1; 9 bases match TRBD1. J gave up 10 bases and V 5 bases, and 6 bases lay outside the gene matches. The CDR3 consists of 13 residues. The germline gives CDR1 PRHDT, CDR2 FYEKMQ (reference sequence). CDR3: CASSGQGLREQFF. The CDR3 nucleotides are TGTGCCAGCAGCGGACAGGGGCTCAGGGAGCAGTTCTTC.

J is TRBJ1-4 and V is TRBV5-1, with no clear D. V lost 0 bases, J lost 7 bases, and 13 bases lay in between. Germline values: CDR1 SGHRS, CDR2 YFSETQ. The length of the CDR3 is 15 residues. CDR3 bases: TGCGCCAGCAGCTTGGATGTTGGGGTTGGTGAAAAACTGTTTTTT. Translated: CASSLDVGVGEKLFF.

This clone has just a few counts. V is TRBV5-6 and J is TRBJ1-5; TRBD1 agrees at 7 bases. The germline V gene has CDR1 SGHDT and CDR2 YYEEEE. With V trimmed by 0 bases and J by 6 bases, 9 bases remained unmatched. This CDR3 has 16 residues. Written as DNA, the CDR3 is TGTGCCAGCAGCTTGGCCCAGGGGGAAATCACTCAGCCCCAGCATTTT. Protein sequence: CASSLAQGEITQPQHF.

This clone turned up a few times. The J gene is TRBJ2-7, the V gene TRBV29-1; D unclear. Trimming removed 0 bases at V and 6 bases at J, with 12 bases between. Germline lookup yields CDR1 SQVTM and CDR2 ANQGSEA. The CDR3 is made up of 13 amino acids. In DNA, the CDR3 is TGCAGCGTTGAAGATTCCCAGGTCGGCGAGCAGTACTTC. Translation: CSVEDSQVGEQYF.

The chain uses TRBV30 and TRBJ1-5; no definite D call. Trimming cost V 3 bases and J 7 bases, with 19 bases left between them. Germline CDR1 and CDR2: GTSNPN and SVGIG (reference sequence). The CDR3 length is 15 residues. CDR3: CAWSRGEGMRQPQHF. The DNA of the CDR3 is TGTGCCTGGAGCCGGGGTGAAGGGATGAGGCAGCCCCAGCATTTT.

DNA for the CDR3: TGCGCCAGCAGCCCCGCCCAAACTAGCGGGAGTGCCAATGAGCAGTTCTTC. Protein sequence: CASSPAQTSGSANEQFF. The chain recombines TRBV5-1 with TRBJ2-1; 11 bases agree with TRBD2. The germline V gene has CDR1 SGHRS and CDR2 YFSETQ. This CDR3 is 17 amino acids long. Unmatched junction bases numbered 12, after V lost 4 bases and J lost 6 bases.

To note about this clone: Other DNA sequences in this specimen translate into the identical CDR3. J is TRBJ1-1 and V is TRBV18; unclear D gene. V dropped 3 bases and J dropped 2 bases, with 7 bases sitting between them. This CDR3 spans 13 amino acids. Germline loops: CDR1 KGHSH, CDR2 LQKENI. CDR3 protein: CASSPMANTEAFF. In DNA form, the CDR3 reads TGTGCCAGCTCACCGATGGCCAACACTGAAGCTTTCTTT.